These T cell receptor beta chains were read from a single sample in a study of cytomegalovirus exposure and HLA in healthy donors. Data came from immunoSEQ multiplex PCR; TCRdb stores just in-frame clones and leaves some out. Among roughly 170,000 clones, approximately 84% were seen once, and the ten largest hold around 4.8%. Sample: PBMCs. These receptors all stem from a girl aged 5-17 years in good health and CMV-seropositive. Both conserved end residues are part of each CDR3. A D gene is named only where the DNA matches it firmly. Only part of the rows carry a size: once, few, many, or a class if the clone is expanded.

cdr3_nt cdr3_aa clone_size j_call d_call v_call
TGCAGCGTTCTTGAAGGGGTGGGGACAGTAAGCAATCAGCCCCAGCATTTT CSVLEGVGTVSNQPQHF few TRBJ1-5 TRBD1 TRBV29-1
TGCGCCAGCAGCGCAGGGACAGGGGGCTACGTGACCGGGGAGCTGTTTTTT CASSAGTGGYVTGELFF few TRBJ2-2 TRBD1 TRBV5-1
TGCGCCAGCAGCCAGAGGACAAATGAGCAGTTCTTC CASSQRTNEQFF NA TRBJ2-1 NA TRBV4-1
TGCGCCAGCAGCCAAGGGGAAGACAGGGGGATTCAGCCCCAGCATTTT CASSQGEDRGIQPQHF NA TRBJ1-5 TRBD1 TRBV4-1
TGTGCCAGCAGTCAAATCCGGGACATTAATCAGCCCCAGCATTTT CASSQIRDINQPQHF once TRBJ1-5 NA TRBV27
TGCGCCAGCAGCCAACACGGGCAGGGGATAAACACTGAAGCTTTCTTT CASSQHGQGINTEAFF once TRBJ1-1 NA TRBV4-1
TGTGCCAGTAGTACCGAGGGGGCGAGGACTGAAGCTTTCTTT CASSTEGARTEAFF NA TRBJ1-1 TRBD1 TRBV19
TGTGCCTGGAGTGTTTGGGGCGCAGGAGCTTTCTTT CAWSVWGAGAFF few TRBJ1-1 NA TRBV30
TGCGCCAGCAGCTTGGCCGGTTTAGAACAGCTCTATGGCTACACCTTC CASSLAGLEQLYGYTF NA TRBJ1-2 NA TRBV5-1
TGTGCCTGGAGTGGGGGGGGCCTGACCTATGAAAAACTGTTTTTT CAWSGGGLTYEKLFF once TRBJ1-4 NA TRBV30
TGTGCCAGCAGTTTATCCGGCAGGGAGCAGTACTTC CASSLSGREQYF NA TRBJ2-7 NA TRBV27
TGTGCCAGCCAGCGAGCTCCCTCCTACGAGCAGTACTTC CASQRAPSYEQYF NA TRBJ2-7 NA TRBV6-1
TGTGCCTGGATCCGACAGGGGTCTGAAGCTTTCTTT CAWIRQGSEAFF NA TRBJ1-1 TRBD1 TRBV30
TGCGCCAGCAGCTTGAACAGGGACGAGCAGTACTTC CASSLNRDEQYF NA TRBJ2-7 NA TRBV5-1
TGTGCCAGCTCGCAAGAAAGGGACAGTGAAAACACTGAAGCTTTCTTT CASSQERDSENTEAFF NA TRBJ1-1 TRBD1 TRBV18
TGTGCCAGCAGCCGGGGTGTAGGGGCGGGGGGCTACAATGAGCAGTTCTTC CASSRGVGAGGYNEQFF once TRBJ2-1 TRBD2 TRBV4-2
TGTGCCAGCAGCCAAGTGAAGGGAGTAAGCTCACCCCTCCACTTT CASSQVKGVSSPLHF NA TRBJ1-6 NA TRBV14
TGCGCCAGCAGCCAAACCCCCGGGAAGAGCTCCTACAATGAGCAGTTCTTC CASSQTPGKSSYNEQFF NA TRBJ2-1 NA TRBV4-1
TGTGCCAGCAGTGATCGGGGCTCTGGAAACACCATATATTTT CASSDRGSGNTIYF NA TRBJ1-3 NA TRBV2
TGTGCCAGCAGCTTAAAGCTGGGCTCTCAATACGAGCAGTACTTC CASSLKLGSQYEQYF NA TRBJ2-7 NA TRBV7-3
TGTGCCAGCAGCTTAGGGCCGGAGGAGACCCAGTACTTC CASSLGPEETQYF NA TRBJ2-5 NA TRBV13
TGCGCCAGCAGCCAAGGGTTATGGCTAGCGGGCATCAATGAGCAGTTCTTC CASSQGLWLAGINEQFF NA TRBJ2-1 TRBD2 TRBV4-1
TGTGCCAGCAGCCGCCGAGATTCCATGAACACTGAAGCTTTCTTT CASSRRDSMNTEAFF NA TRBJ1-1 NA TRBV5-5
TGCGCCAGCAGCCAAGAAAAACTAGCGGGGGATGATACGCAGTATTTT CASSQEKLAGDDTQYF NA TRBJ2-3 TRBD2 TRBV4-1
TGTGCCAGCAGTTTCTGGAGCGGGGGGGCCCAGCATTTT CASSFWSGGAQHF NA TRBJ1-5 NA TRBV6-5
TGTGCCAGCAGGCCAGGGGGTGGCAATCAGCCCCAGCATTTT CASRPGGGNQPQHF NA TRBJ1-5 TRBD1 TRBV6-5
TGTGCCAGCAGTTGGACAGGGGATGGCTACACCTTC CASSWTGDGYTF NA TRBJ1-2 TRBD1 TRBV6-5
TGCGCCAGCCGCCGGAGGGGAAGTGTCCCCGGGGAGCTGTTTTTT CASRRRGSVPGELFF NA TRBJ2-2 NA TRBV10-2
TGCGCCAGCAGCTTGCCCTTAGGGGGGGAGACAGATACGCAGTATTTT CASSLPLGGETDTQYF NA TRBJ2-3 NA TRBV5-1
TGTGCCAGCAGTCCGACCTTGGAGGCGACTGAAGCTTTCTTT CASSPTLEATEAFF NA TRBJ1-1 NA TRBV6-1
TGCGCCAGCAGCCAAGCCCCGGTCCTACAAGCTTTCTTT CASSQAPVLQAFF NA TRBJ1-1 NA TRBV4-1
TGCGCCAGCAGCTTGGGATTTGAGTGGGACAGGGTAGTCCACGAGCAGTACTTC CASSLGFEWDRVVHEQYF NA TRBJ2-7 TRBD1 TRBV5-1
TGTGCCAGCAGCGTAGGTGGGGGGGGCGCGGCTAATGAAAAACTGTTTTTT CASSVGGGGAANEKLFF NA TRBJ1-4 NA TRBV9
TGTGCCAGCAGCTTGGGACAGTCGAGTTCGGAGTATTTT CASSLGQSSSEYF NA TRBJ2-3 NA TRBV5-4
TGTGCCAGTACCCCGGGACAGGGATATAACACTGAAGCTTTCTTT CASTPGQGYNTEAFF NA TRBJ1-1 TRBD1 TRBV19
TGTGCCAGTAGCGGACCCAGGGGTTATGAAAAACTGTTTTTT CASSGPRGYEKLFF NA TRBJ1-4 NA TRBV19
TGTGCCAGCTCACCACCGGCGGCCGACGAGCAGTACTTC CASSPPAADEQYF NA TRBJ2-7 NA TRBV18
TGTGCCAGCAGCTTAGCGTGGGTAGCGGCAGGGGGTAACTATGGCTACACCTTC CASSLAWVAAGGNYGYTF NA TRBJ1-2 TRBD1 TRBV7-8
TGTGCCTGGAGAGGCCGGGACAGAGGAAACACCATATATTTT CAWRGRDRGNTIYF NA TRBJ1-3 TRBD1 TRBV30
TGTGCCAGCAGCCCGCGGGGGAGTCAAGAGACCCAGTACTTC CASSPRGSQETQYF NA TRBJ2-5 TRBD2 TRBV7-2
TGTGCCAGCAGTTTCGGACAGTACTATGGCTACACCTTC CASSFGQYYGYTF NA TRBJ1-2 NA TRBV27
TGTGCCAGTAGGGGAACGAGGGCCTCTAATCAGCCCCAGCATTTT CASRGTRASNQPQHF NA TRBJ1-5 NA TRBV19
TGTGCCACCAGCAGGGCGACAGGGGGCACTAATGAAAAACTGTTTTTT CATSRATGGTNEKLFF NA TRBJ1-4 TRBD1 TRBV15
TGTGCCAGCAGCCCCACCCCGGGACAGGGAGATCAGCCCCAGCATTTT CASSPTPGQGDQPQHF NA TRBJ1-5 TRBD1 TRBV7-3
TGTGCCAGCAGCCCCCAGGGGGTGGGCGGGGAGACAGATACGCAGTATTTT CASSPQGVGGETDTQYF few TRBJ2-3 NA TRBV9
TGTGCCTGCGGGGAGGCTGATCTCTATGGCTACACCTTC CACGEADLYGYTF NA TRBJ1-2 NA TRBV30
TGCGCCAGCAGCATACAGGGGGCCGGCATATCTGGGGCCAACGTCCTGACTTTC CASSIQGAGISGANVLTF NA TRBJ2-6 TRBD1 TRBV5-1
TGCGCCAGCAGCTTGGAGACAGGGCTATTTAATGGCTACACCTTC CASSLETGLFNGYTF NA TRBJ1-2 TRBD1 TRBV5-1
TGCGCCAGCAGTTTCGGGACAGATAAAACCCGTGAAGCTTTCTTT CASSFGTDKTREAFF few TRBJ1-1 TRBD1 TRBV5-1
TGTGCCAGCAGCTCCCGTGCGGGCTCCTACAATGAGCAGTTCTTC CASSSRAGSYNEQFF NA TRBJ2-1 NA TRBV11-1
TGTGCCAGCAGTTACGCTAGCGGGGGGGCCTACGAGCAGTACTTC CASSYASGGAYEQYF few TRBJ2-7 TRBD2 TRBV6-6
TGTGCCAGCAGCTTAGACAGGGGAGGCGAGCAGTACTTC CASSLDRGGEQYF NA TRBJ2-7 TRBD1 TRBV7-3
TGTGCCTGGAGTCCGGCGCGCGGGGAGACCCAGTACTTC CAWSPARGETQYF NA TRBJ2-5 NA TRBV30
TGTGTCACAGCAGTCACCCCGCCTGGAAACACCATATATTTT CVTAVTPPGNTIYF NA TRBJ1-3 NA TRBV6-4
TGTGCCAGCAGCCAACCGCTGAGGTCTGTTTACAATGAGCAGTTCTTC CASSQPLRSVYNEQFF NA TRBJ2-1 NA TRBV4-2
TGTGCCAGCAGGGGACAGAGAGATCCTGGGGCCAACGTCCTGACTTTC CASRGQRDPGANVLTF few TRBJ2-6 TRBD1 TRBV7-9
TGTGCCAGCAGCAATAACAATCTCAGGGCCACCTATGGCTACACCTTC CASSNNNLRATYGYTF few TRBJ1-2 NA TRBV5-5